What follows are 19 T cell receptor beta chains derived from one specimen sequenced in a study of control samples from healthy donors and cancer patients. Using immunoSEQ multiplex PCR, the repertoire was profiled, and TCRdb retains in-frame clones only, with some absent. The data show tens of thousands of clones, around 84% seen once. Sequences were obtained from blood. The receptors come from a man in his fifties in good health.

This clone was seen once. The chain couples TRBV29-1 to TRBJ1-1, with D tentatively TRBD1 (5 bases). Germline assignment: CDR1 SQVTM and CDR2 ANQGSEA. V gave up 6 bases and J gave up 2 bases, with 19 bases separating them. The CDR3 is 15 residues long. In DNA form, the CDR3 reads TGCAGCGTGGGAAGACAGTATGACCCCAACACTGAAGCTTTCTTT. Translating gives CSVGRQYDPNTEAFF.

This chain joins TRBV9 and TRBJ2-2; D is perhaps TRBD1 or TRBD2 (5 bases each). The CDR3 consists of 14 residues. The germline V gene has CDR1 SGDLS and CDR2 YYNGEE. The V and J ends lost 0 bases and 3 bases respectively, with 6 bases between them. CDR3 protein: CASSVVGHTGELFF. The DNA for the CDR3 is TGTGCCAGCAGCGTAGTGGGACACACCGGGGAGCTGTTTTTT.

The chain is built from TRBV4-3 and TRBJ1-1, with 10 bases fitting TRBD1. Germline V gene lookup returns CDR1 LGHNA and CDR2 YSLEER. Trimming at V came to 4 bases and at J to 5 bases, leaving 10 bases not matched to a gene. The length of the CDR3 is 16 residues. The CDR3 loop is CASSRLGPGQGTEAFF. CDR3 DNA: TGCGCCAGCAGCCGGCTCGGTCCGGGACAGGGGACTGAAGCTTTCTTT.

The chain couples TRBV27 to TRBJ2-3; D is undetermined. The CDR3 has 13 residues. V lost 6 bases and J 2 bases, leaving 9 bases between the germline ends. The V gene's germline CDR1 is MNHEY and CDR2 SMNVEV (reference sequence). Here the CDR3 reads CASSHGPTDTQYF. As DNA, the CDR3 is TGTGCCAGCAGCCATGGACCCACAGATACGCAGTATTTT.

DNA for the CDR3: TGTGCCAGCAGCCTCGCGGCCGCCGGCGTGAACACTGAAGCTTTCTTT. It is translated as CASSLAAAGVNTEAFF. The chain combines TRBV3-1 (or the pseudogene TRBV3-2) with TRBJ1-1; no clear D. Per germline, CDR1 LGHDT and CDR2 YNNKEL (reference sequence). Trimming stripped 4 bases from V and 0 bases from J, with 15 bases between. The CDR3 covers 16 residues.

CDR3 sequence (DNA): TGTGCCAGCTCAGGAAAGATCCCGAGTGGGCAGTTCTTC. It specifies CASSGKIPSGQFF. This chain joins TRBV18 and TRBJ2-1; the D is unclear. The CDR3 spans 13 residues. The germline V and J ends were trimmed by 5 bases and 12 bases, with 17 bases remaining between them. Germline CDR1 KGHSH, CDR2 LQKENI.

The chain couples TRBV5-1 to TRBJ2-5, with D perhaps matching TRBD2 (6 bases). In germline, CDR1 is SGHRS, CDR2 YFSETQ. V was clipped by 4 bases and J by 2 bases, with 15 bases between them. CDR3 length: 15 amino acids. The CDR3 region has the DNA TGCGCCAGCAGCGTCGGGGGATCAGTACAAGAGACCCAGTACTTC. It encodes CASSVGGSVQETQYF.

This clone was counted only a few times. The V and J genes are TRBV12-3 or TRBV12-4 and TRBJ2-7; no clear D gene. The V end lost 6 bases, the J end lost 1 base, and 4 bases lay between the germline ends. The CDR3 is 11 amino acids. CDR3 sequence reads: CASSKSYEQYF. CDR3 bases: TGTGCCAGCAGCAAATCCTACGAGCAGTACTTC.

A single count supports this clone. CDR3 DNA: TGTGCCAGCAGTACTCAGGGCAATCAGCCCCAGCATTTT. Translation: CASSTQGNQPQHF. The chain carries TRBV2 and TRBJ1-5; no definite D call. Per the germline V gene, CDR1 is SNHLY and CDR2 is FYNNEI. The CDR3 sequence is 13 residues long. Trimming stripped 5 bases from V and 2 bases from J, with 7 bases between.

The rearrangement uses TRBV19 and TRBJ1-1; D is possibly TRBD1 (6 bases). The V gene lost 5 bases and the J gene lost 0 bases, with 16 bases spanning the gap. The CDR3 spans 16 residues. The germline CDR1 and CDR2 sequences are LNHDA and SQIVND (reference sequence). CDR3 bases: TGTGCCAGTAGTCCTAAGGACAGTCACGTGAACACTGAAGCTTTCTTT. Encoded protein: CASSPKDSHVNTEAFF.

This clone was detected once. The V call is TRBV27, the J call TRBJ1-2; 7 nucleotides line up with TRBD1. This CDR3 is 13 amino acids long. CDR1 MNHEY and CDR2 SMNVEV come from the germline V gene (reference sequence). V shed 5 bases, J shed 4 bases, and the junction held 4 bases outside the gene matches. The chain's CDR3 is CASSPQGVYGYTF. The CDR3 bases are TGTGCCAGCAGTCCCCAGGGGGTCTATGGCTACACCTTC.

This chain connects TRBV18 to TRBJ2-1; D might be TRBD2 (5 bases). V was pared by 1 base and J by 4 bases, with 11 bases between. This CDR3 spans 15 amino acids. Germline CDR1 reads KGHSH; CDR2 reads LQKENI. The CDR3 here is CASSPRSGAYNEQFF. In DNA, the CDR3 is TGTGCCAGCTCACCACGGAGCGGTGCGTACAATGAGCAGTTCTTC.

This sequence joins TRBV20-1 and TRBJ1-1; D call uncertain. The CDR3 runs 13 residues. The ends were cut back, 3 bases at V and 1 base at J, with 9 bases in the middle. Germline CDR1 reads DFQATT; CDR2 reads SNEGSKA (reference sequence). CDR3 region: CSASSRSNTEAFF. The CDR3 nucleotides read TGCAGTGCTAGTAGTCGGTCGAACACTGAAGCTTTCTTT.

This chain links TRBV5-1 with TRBJ1-3, with D possibly TRBD1 on 6 matching bases. V lost 0 bases and J lost 2, with 9 bases in between. The germline V gene has CDR1 SGHRS and CDR2 YFSETQ. The CDR3 sequence is 15 residues long. This CDR3 reads CASSLAGAAGNTIYF. As DNA, the CDR3 is TGCGCCAGCAGCTTGGCAGGGGCGGCTGGAAACACCATATATTTT.

Judged by abundance, this clone is medium-sized. This rearrangement joins TRBV6-5 to TRBJ1-1, with 8 bases lining up with TRBD1. Losses at the gene ends were 0 bases for V and 11 bases for J; bases not matched to a gene: 5. This CDR3 region has 13 residues. The germline V gene has CDR1 MNHEY and CDR2 SVGAGI. CDR3 coding DNA: TGTGCCAGCAGTTACTCACAGGGGGTGCACGCTTTCTTT. Translated, it gives CASSYSQGVHAFF.

The chain combines TRBV7-9 with TRBJ2-7; either TRBD1 or TRBD2 may fit D (5 bases each). The CDR3 consists of 15 residues. Trimming cost V 5 bases and J 2 bases, with 16 bases left between them. CDR1 is SEHNR, CDR2 FQNEAQ, per germline (reference sequence). CDR3 coding DNA: TGTGCCAGCAGCCTGAGGGACGGTACTCCCTACGAGCAGTACTTC. Its protein product is CASSLRDGTPYEQYF.

The chain is built from TRBV4-2 and TRBJ1-3, with a weak D call TRBD1 (5 bases). V lost 0 bases to trimming and J lost 0 bases, with 21 bases between them. The CDR3 is 20 residues long. Germline V gene sequence: CDR1 LGHNA, CDR2 YNFKEQ. This chain's CDR3 is CASSQDNGIGAYYSGNTIYF. DNA for the CDR3: TGTGCCAGCAGCCAAGATAATGGGATAGGGGCCTACTACTCTGGAAACACCATATATTTT.

This clone was detected a few times. The J gene is TRBJ1-5, the V gene TRBV6-5, with 7 bases that match TRBD1. This CDR3 has 15 residues. The ends lost 6 bases at V and 0 bases at J; junction bases unmatched: 5. The germline gives CDR1 MNHEY, CDR2 SVGAGI. The CDR3: CASRSTGVSNQPQHF. As DNA, the CDR3 is TGTGCCAGCAGGTCCACAGGGGTTAGCAATCAGCCCCAGCATTTT.

The rearrangement links TRBV11-3 to TRBJ1-2; no reliable D call. The V and J ends lost 2 bases and 3 bases respectively, with 4 bases between them. CDR3 length: 12 amino acids. Germline CDR1 is SGHNT and CDR2 is YENEEA. This CDR3 is CASSLRDYGYTF. As DNA, the CDR3 is TGTGCCAGCAGCTTACGAGACTATGGCTACACCTTC. The entire variable domain, with the rest obtained from reference TRBV11-3 and TRBJ1-2, is as follows: EAGVVQSPRYKIIEKKQPVAFWCNPISGHNTLYWYLQNLGQGPELLIRYENEEAVDDSQLPKDRFSAERLKGVDSTLKIQPAELGDSAVYLCASSLRDYGYTFGSGTRLTVV.